This T cell receptor (beta chain) is drawn from a study of post-analysis software for immune sequencing data. Whole-study context: Multiple sclerosis in the patients followed relapsing-remitting, secondary progressive and progressive-relapsing courses. Whole-study findings and limits: Those samples that were prepared in the same batch co-clustered strongly by F measure. Several TRBV segments were more frequent in patients than controls; TRBV5-6, TRBV5-1 and TRBV20-1 belonged to this group. Those with multiple sclerosis, the patient group, showed significantly lower normalized Chao1 diversity than controls.

The J segment lost 3 bases and the V segment lost 6 bases, leaving 7 bases of the junction unmatched. This CDR3 is 14 amino acids long. Regarding this clonotype: What it binds is not known.

TCR beta cDNA libraries had unique molecular identifiers. Each batch of 1 to 10 million T cells produced roughly 500,000 cDNA molecules. TCRdb redid the calling of the PCR reads with MiXCR, one entry per CDR3 protein. The table records hundreds of thousands of distinct CDR3 sequences, more than 50% of them present only once. Sequences were obtained from blood. The receptor comes from a girl aged 2 to 9 with multiple sclerosis. V and J are TRBV12-3 or TRBV12-4 and TRBJ1-2; 7 positions agree with TRBD1. CDR3 residues: CASRSGQAHYGYTF. CDR3 bases: TGTGCCAGCAGATCCGGACAGGCACACTATGGCTACACCTTC.